This entry features one TCR beta chain sequence. The antigen is undetermined. This sample was taken from a study of T-cell memory formation after mild COVID-19. At the level of the study: Largely, the TCR clusters proved donor specific. Study results and limitations: The main location of contracting CD4+ clones was CM and EM, and that of contracting CD8+ clones was EMRA.

cDNA libraries for TCR alpha and TCR beta, carrying sample barcodes and UMIs, came from 5'RACE with constant-segment primers. TCRdb processed the 5' RACE reads anew with MiXCR; each CDR3 protein has one entry. The sample contains 95,000 to 110,000 distinct CDR3 sequences, roughly 14% of which appear only once. The clonotype comes from a man aged 18 to 30 who had mild COVID-19 (a few samples of this study predate the infection). Cell type and time point are not known. Material: PBMCs or a T cell subset sorted from them (not recorded which).

CDR3 in amino acids: CASSSGPNTEAFF. The CDR3 nucleotides are TGTGCCAGCAGTTCCGGTCCGAACACTGAAGCTTTCTTT. This chain links TRBV12-3 or TRBV12-4 with TRBJ1-1, with D unresolved. The length of the CDR3 is 13 residues. Deletions cut 4 bases from V and 1 base from J, with 7 bases between.